Following are 7 T cell receptor beta chains from one sample sequenced in a study of blood T cell repertoires in COVID-19. The method was immunoSEQ multiplex PCR; TCRdb's version includes in-frame clones alone and lacks a portion of them. There are 60,000 to 75,000 clones in the sample; 80% to 85% occur only once, and 9% to 10% lies in the top ten. The specimen sequenced was peripheral blood. The receptors here all came from a woman older than 75 with acute or convalescent COVID-19.

In nucleotides, the CDR3 is TGTGCCAGCAGTTATGACAGGGGAGTAGGCAATCAGCCCCAGCATTTT. Encoded protein: CASSYDRGVGNQPQHF. This chain joins TRBV6-2 or TRBV6-3 and TRBJ1-5; 8 bases match TRBD1. The CDR3 is made up of 16 amino acids. Germline V gene data show CDR1 as MNHEY and CDR2 as SVGEGT. The J segment lost 2 bases and the V segment lost 3 bases, leaving 6 bases of the junction unmatched.

The chain joins TRBV7-6 to TRBJ2-1; 8 bases are a match to TRBD2. The CDR3 is made up of 16 amino acids. In germline, CDR1 is SGHVS, CDR2 FNYEAQ. V shed 5 bases and J 8 bases; nucleotides not matched to a gene: 14. The CDR3 loop is CASSLQASGGAYEQFF. CDR3 nucleotides: TGTGCCAGCAGCCTACAAGCGTCGGGGGGGGCTTATGAGCAGTTCTTC.

The genes are TRBV12-5 and TRBJ2-2, with D perhaps TRBD1 (6 bases). CDR3 length equals 15 residues. V was cut by 1 base and J by 0 bases, with 6 bases left in between. CDR1 is LGHNT and CDR2 is FRNRAP in the germline V gene. CDR3: CASGLGTANTGELFF. The CDR3, as DNA: TGTGCTAGTGGTTTGGGGACAGCGAACACCGGGGAGCTGTTTTTT. The full variable domain, its missing parts supplied by reference TRBV12-5 and TRBJ2-2, is DARVTQTPRHKVTEMGQEVTMRCQPILGHNTVFWYRQTMMQGLELLAYFRNRAPLDDSGMPKDRFSAEMPDATLATLKIQPSEPRDSAVYFCASGLGTANTGELFFGEGSRLTVL.

A single count supports this clone. V and J are TRBV10-2 and TRBJ1-1; D uncertain. The CDR3 runs 14 residues. V was trimmed by 7 bases and J by 3 bases, leaving 15 bases between them. CDR1 WSHSY and CDR2 SAAADI come from the germline V gene. CDR3 region: CASTLGVGHTEAFF. The CDR3 nucleotides read TGCGCCAGCACCCTCGGGGTAGGGCACACTGAAGCTTTCTTT.

This clone has just a few counts. Other DNA variants within this sample encode the same CDR3. The V gene is TRBV13, the J gene TRBJ1-2, with 9 positions matching TRBD1. CDR1 PRHDT and CDR2 FYEKMQ come from the germline V gene (reference sequence). V lost 3 bases and J lost 3; bases outside the gene matches: 2. CDR3 size: 14 residues. The CDR3 nucleotides read TGTGCCAGCAGCTTCAGGGACAGGGACTATGGCTACACCTTC. It codes for CASSFRDRDYGYTF.

The chain couples TRBV6-2 or TRBV6-3 to TRBJ2-3; D may be TRBD2 (6 bases). CDR3 size: 15 residues. Trimming stripped 5 bases from V and 4 bases from J, with 16 bases between. Per germline, CDR1 MNHEY and CDR2 SVGEGT. The CDR3 here is CASSGRRKSADTQYF. DNA of the CDR3: TGTGCCAGCAGTGGGAGGAGAAAGAGTGCAGATACGCAGTATTTT.

This chain joins TRBV14 and TRBJ1-1, with D uncertain. Trimming pared 3 bases from V and 5 bases from J, leaving 16 bases between. Per germline, CDR1 SGHDN and CDR2 FVKESK. The CDR3 runs 15 residues. This chain's CDR3 is CASSHRTLMETEAFF. Here the CDR3 DNA reads TGTGCCAGCAGCCACCGCACCCTAATGGAGACTGAAGCTTTCTTT.